These 21 T cell receptor beta chains were all obtained from the same sample, sequenced in a study of blood T cell repertoires in COVID-19. Assay used: immunoSEQ multiplex PCR; TCRdb lists only in-frame clones, some missing. Counted here are 30,000 or so clones, approximately 93% occurring once; the ten biggest clones make up approximately 0.9%. Source material: peripheral blood. The receptors here all came from a male donor with active COVID-19.

The rearrangement uses TRBV19 and TRBJ1-2, with 9 bases lining up with TRBD1. The CDR3 extends over 17 amino acids. From germline, CDR1 is LNHDA and CDR2 SQIVND (reference sequence). The junction had 11 bases not matched to a gene; V was cut back by 6 bases and J by 0 bases. The DNA for the CDR3 is TGTGCCAGTAGCGGGCACCGGGACAGGGCTCCTAACTATGGCTACACCTTC. This sequence encodes CASSGHRDRAPNYGYTF.

This clone was observed a few times. The chain combines TRBV6-2 or TRBV6-3 with TRBJ1-3; D not certain. The V gene lost 6 bases and the J gene lost 2 bases, with 8 bases spanning the gap. The length of the CDR3 is 13 residues. CDR1 is MNHEY, CDR2 SVGEGT, per germline. CDR3 sequence: CASSWTPGNTIYF. Here the CDR3 DNA reads TGTGCCAGCAGCTGGACTCCTGGAAACACCATATATTTT.

V usage is TRBV25-1 and J usage is TRBJ1-6; D might be TRBD1 (6 bases). CDR3 size: 15 residues. Germline-derived CDR1 and CDR2 are MGHDK and SYGVNS. The ends were cut back, 4 bases at V and 4 bases at J, with 11 bases in the middle. The CDR3 loop reads CASSGTQGYNSPLHF. The CDR3 bases are TGTGCCAGCAGTGGAACCCAGGGGTATAATTCACCCCTCCACTTT.

CDR3 protein: CASSETGVMISGNTIYF. The CDR3 nucleotides read TGTGCCAGCAGTGAAACAGGGGTTATGATCTCTGGAAACACCATATATTTT. This chain connects TRBV25-1 to TRBJ1-3; 7 bases are a match to TRBD1. CDR1 MGHDK and CDR2 SYGVNS come from the germline V gene. V trimming: 2 bases; J trimming: 0 bases; junction bases outside the gene matches: 7. The length of the CDR3 is 17 residues.

The chain couples TRBV4-2 to TRBJ2-1; D call uncertain. The length of the CDR3 is 14 residues. V was cut by 1 base and J by 5 bases, with 9 bases left in between. CDR1 LGHNA and CDR2 YNFKEQ come from the germline V gene. CDR3: CASSQAVSHNEQFF. The DNA for the CDR3 is TGTGCCAGCAGCCAAGCCGTGTCCCACAATGAGCAGTTCTTC.

This chain joins TRBV19 and TRBJ1-5; TRBD1 matches at 9 bases. Germline V gives CDR1 LNHDA, CDR2 SQIVND (reference sequence). CDR3 length: 14 residues. The V segment lost 8 bases and the J segment 3 bases; nucleotides outside the gene matches: 5. As DNA, the CDR3 is TGTGCCAGTGCCGGGACAGGGACCAATCAGCCCCAGCATTTT. This encodes CASAGTGTNQPQHF.

The chain links TRBV7-9 to TRBJ1-2; D is ambiguous. Deletions cut 3 bases from V and 5 bases from J, with 16 bases between. The CDR3 length is 15 residues. Germline V gene data show CDR1 as SEHNR and CDR2 as FQNEAQ (reference sequence). Written as DNA, the CDR3 is TGTGCCAGCAGCTTGGCGTCAGCACTAAATTATGGCTACACCTTC. Protein sequence: CASSLASALNYGYTF.

This chain joins TRBV7-2 and TRBJ1-1, with TRBD1 matching 9 bases. Trimming at V came to 3 bases and at J to 2 bases, leaving 13 bases not matched to a gene. Germline V gene lookup returns CDR1 SGHTA and CDR2 FQGNSA. The CDR3 totals 18 residues. CDR3 protein: CASSFGTGYGFPNTEAFF. The CDR3 DNA reads as TGTGCCAGCAGCTTCGGGACAGGGTACGGGTTCCCAAACACTGAAGCTTTCTTT. Full variable domain (outside the CDR3, taken from reference TRBV7-2 and TRBJ1-1): GAGVSQSPSNKVTEKGKDVELRCDPISGHTALYWYRQSLGQGLEFLIYFQGNSAPDKSGLPSDRFSAERTGGSVSTLTIQRTQQEDSAVYLCASSFGTGYGFPNTEAFFGQGTRLTVV.

This clone was detected only a few times. This chain links TRBV12-5 with TRBJ1-1; 7 bases are shared with TRBD1. J gave up 0 bases and V 5 bases, and 6 bases lay outside the gene matches. Germline CDR1 reads LGHNT; CDR2 reads FRNRAP. This CDR3 region has 15 residues. CDR3 region: CASGRPGQLNTEAFF. Written as DNA, the CDR3 is TGTGCTAGTGGTCGCCCGGGACAGTTGAACACTGAAGCTTTCTTT.

This rearrangement joins TRBV6-5 to TRBJ2-2, with 7 bases that match TRBD1. The CDR3 is 13 amino acids. The germline V gene has CDR1 MNHEY and CDR2 SVGAGI. V gave up 0 bases and J gave up 10 bases; unmatched junction bases: 2. CDR3 region: CASSYSGQPELFF. The DNA for the CDR3 is TGTGCCAGCAGTTACTCGGGACAGCCGGAGCTGTTTTTT.

This chain links TRBV6-2 or TRBV6-3 with TRBJ2-1; D is unresolved. Trimming pared 6 bases from V and 9 bases from J, leaving 18 bases between. Germline V gene data show CDR1 as MNHEY and CDR2 as SVGEGT. This CDR3 contains 14 residues. CDR3 amino acids: CASSPPAFFVEQFF. The DNA of the CDR3 is TGTGCCAGCAGCCCCCCCGCGTTCTTCGTTGAGCAGTTCTTC.

The J gene is TRBJ2-3, the V gene TRBV7-9; 9 bases map to TRBD2. Germline CDR1 reads SEHNR; CDR2 reads FQNEAQ (reference sequence). Losses at the gene ends were 4 bases for V and 6 bases for J; bases not matched to a gene: 20. The CDR3 consists of 19 residues. CDR3 in amino acids: CASSSSWASGAILSDTQYF. Written as DNA, the CDR3 is TGTGCCAGCAGCTCTTCGTGGGCTAGCGGGGCTATATTATCCGATACGCAGTATTTT.

V gene TRBV3-1 (or the pseudogene TRBV3-2) combines with J gene TRBJ1-6; D not certain. The CDR3 length is 12 residues. The germline CDR1 and CDR2 sequences are LGHDT and YNNKEL (reference sequence). V lost 4 bases and J lost 7, with 5 bases in between. As DNA, the CDR3 is TGTGCCAGCAGCCGGCAGAATTCACCCCTCCACTTT. Protein: CASSRQNSPLHF.

This sequence joins TRBV7-3 and TRBJ2-7, with 9 bases matching TRBD2. After removal of 4 bases from V and 5 bases from J, the junction contained 6 bases not matched to a gene. This CDR3 contains 14 residues. Germline CDR1 and CDR2: SGHTA and FQGTGA. The CDR3 DNA follows: TGTGCCAGCAGCTCCGGACTAGCGTTCGACGAGCAGTACTTC. It codes for CASSSGLAFDEQYF. Based on the CDR3 plus reference TRBV7-3 and TRBJ2-7, the full variable domain is GAGVSQTPSNKVTEKGKYVELRCDPISGHTALYWYRQSLGQGPEFLIYFQGTGAADDSGLPNDRFFAVRPEGSVSTLKIQRTERGDSAVYLCASSSGLAFDEQYFGPGTRLTVT.

The chain links TRBV5-1 to TRBJ2-4; D ambiguous. Germline V lookup: CDR1 SGHRS, CDR2 YFSETQ. The CDR3 totals 14 residues. V was cut by 0 bases and J by 2 bases, with 6 bases left in between. The CDR3 reads CASSLERSKNIQYF. The CDR3 DNA sequence: TGCGCCAGCAGCTTGGAGAGATCCAAAAACATTCAGTACTTC. The entire variable domain, with the rest obtained from reference TRBV5-1 and TRBJ2-4, is as follows: KAGVTQTPRYLIKTRGQQVTLSCSPISGHRSVSWYQQTPGQGLQFLFEYFSETQRNKGNFPGRFSGRQFSNSRSEMNVSTLELGDSALYLCASSLERSKNIQYFGAGTRLSVL.

This chain joins TRBV19 and TRBJ2-5; 14 positions agree with TRBD2. Trimming cost V 5 bases and J 1 base; bases outside gene matches: 12. There are 19 residues in the CDR3. Germline values: CDR1 LNHDA, CDR2 SQIVND (reference sequence). The CDR3 here is CASSPGGLAGAKIQETQYF. The CDR3 region has the DNA TGTGCCAGTAGTCCGGGGGGACTAGCGGGGGCCAAAATCCAAGAGACCCAGTACTTC.

The chain carries TRBV12-5 and TRBJ2-5, with 14 bases that match TRBD2. The CDR3 totals 14 residues. V lost 6 bases, J lost 9 bases, and 6 bases stayed unmatched. Germline CDR1 and CDR2: LGHNT and FRNRAP. CDR3 sequence: CASGPPGLAGAQYF. In DNA form, the CDR3 reads TGTGCTAGTGGGCCACCGGGACTAGCGGGGGCCCAGTACTTC.

This clone was seen once. The rearrangement uses TRBV7-2 and TRBJ2-3, with 10 bases lining up with TRBD2. The CDR3 consists of 16 residues. The J segment lost 1 base and the V segment lost 2 bases, leaving 3 bases of the junction unmatched. In germline, CDR1 is SGHTA, CDR2 FQGNSA. The CDR3 here is CASSLIAGGGTDTQYF. CDR3 nucleotide sequence: TGTGCCAGCAGCTTAATAGCGGGGGGAGGCACAGATACGCAGTATTTT. Full variable domain (remainder filled in from reference TRBV7-2 and TRBJ2-3): GAGVSQSPSNKVTEKGKDVELRCDPISGHTALYWYRQSLGQGLEFLIYFQGNSAPDKSGLPSDRFSAERTGGSVSTLTIQRTQQEDSAVYLCASSLIAGGGTDTQYFGPGTRLTVL.

The rearrangement links TRBV7-9 to TRBJ2-7; D not resolved. Looked up from germline, CDR1 is SEHNR and CDR2 is FQNEAQ (reference sequence). V was pared by 1 base and J by 7 bases, with 5 bases between. The CDR3 runs 11 residues. The CDR3 DNA reads as TGTGCCAGCAGCTTAGACCGGGAGCAGTACTTC. It yields the protein CASSLDREQYF.

This chain uses TRBV2 with TRBJ2-2; possible D gene TRBD1, 6 bases. The germline V gene encodes CDR1 SNHLY and CDR2 FYNNEI. The V and J ends lost 6 bases and 6 bases respectively, with 17 bases between them. The CDR3 runs 15 residues. CDR3 DNA sequence: TGTGCCAGCAGGAAGTCAGGGGTACTGGCCGGGGAGCTGTTTTTT. The encoded protein is CASRKSGVLAGELFF.

The chain uses TRBV9 and TRBJ1-2; a possible D gene is TRBD1 (6 bases). Per the germline V gene, CDR1 is SGDLS and CDR2 is YYNGEE. V lost 2 bases to trimming and J lost 8 bases, with 10 bases between them. The CDR3 has 12 amino acids. The CDR3 DNA is TGTGCCAGCAGCGTGGAAGGGGGAGGCTACACCTTC. Its protein is CASSVEGGGYTF.